A single T cell receptor (beta chain) is shown here with its context. Naive CD8 populations comprised CD45RO-negative cells positively selected for CCR7, excluding terminally differentiated effector memory CD45RA+ cells. Trimming removed 7 bases at V and 8 bases at J, with 20 bases between. Per the germline V gene, CDR1 is MNHNS and CDR2 is SASEGT. The CDR3 runs 15 residues. Assay execution proceeded at the deep level. In the authors' methods: Filtering of immunoSEQ junctional sequences could not match full-length read filtering. Repertoires were generated with immunoSEQ multiplex PCR, while TCRdb's copy carries only in-frame clones and drops some. Clonal size and the V and J genes are those of that table, whereas D and trimming came from the DNA. The sample gives millions of clones, 90% to 95% of which show up once; around 1.7% is in the top ten. The data were obtained in a study of shared clonotypes between healthy human individuals.

The sequence derives from a man aged 18-30 years in good health. Some clones in this sample may be carry-over from other donors' samples. The rearrangement uses TRBV6-1 and TRBJ1-4, with TRBD1 as a possible D gene (5 bases). What was sequenced was naive CD8+ T cells from PBMCs. The DNA of the CDR3 is TGTGCCAGCACCGCTTGGGGACCTTCGACCGAAAAACTGTTTTTT. It is translated as CASTAWGPSTEKLFF.